This T cell receptor beta chain was observed in a study of glioma-infiltrating T cells after dendritic cell vaccination (dated by TCRdb to 2016 to 2017). In terms of the full investigation: The cohort included some 15 glioblastoma patients drawn from Phase I and II dendritic cell vaccination trials, of whom 9 were newly diagnosed and 6 had recurrent disease. Survival after dendritic cell vaccination was correlated with TCR sequencing metrics such as TIL content and the overlap between tumor and blood repertoires. Between the early 2000s and the early 2010s, the patients were given dendritic cell vaccination pulsed with autologous tumor lysate. The vaccine consisted of monocyte-derived dendritic cells cultured approximately seven days with IL-4 and GM-CSF, then pulsed overnight with autologous tumor lysate. Three intradermal dendritic cell vaccine injections were administered to patients at biweekly intervals in the arm below the axilla. In glioblastoma patients vaccinated with dendritic cells, deep sequencing of TCR beta CDR3 regions served to measure tumor-infiltrating lymphocyte content and to compare repertoires between tumor and blood.

Note on this clone: Its cognate antigen has yet to be identified. No base quality values were provided; no much bigger clone lies one nucleotide off.

Overall results and qualifications from the work: No direct relationship between TCR clonality and survival was found, suggesting a diverse polyclonal response may matter. The three-group TCR overlap response model was described as speculative and requiring prospective validation. After dendritic cell vaccination, a higher estimated pretreatment TIL content predicted longer time to progression and overall survival. The cohort was small and heterogeneous, few patients had complete blood and tumor sets, and even fewer had initial-recurrent tumor pairs.

Trimming takes 0 bases from V and 2 bases from J, and the germline ends sit 11 bases apart. From cysteine to phenylalanine, the CDR3 is 15 amino acids long. Here the CDR3 DNA is all that survives: 45 bases in frame from base 1. CDR1 is given as LGHNA and CDR2 as YNFKEQ, both from the germline V gene. Patients were selected on the basis of adequate residual fresh-frozen tumor tissue and more than two years of available survival data. An isocitrate dehydrogenase mutation was not carried by any of the glioblastoma patients, although molecular status was otherwise variable. PBMC were collected before vaccination, two weeks after the third vaccination, and at tumor progression when it occurred. Genomic DNA was extracted with the Qiagen DNeasy Blood extraction Kit. The immunoSEQ assay amplified TCRB CDR3 regions from roughly 2.1 micrograms of genomic DNA, or from all available DNA when less than that amount was available. The multiplex PCR relied on 60 forward primers for TCR V beta segments and 13 reverse primers for J beta segments. Synthetic control templates were spiked into each sample at limiting dilution to estimate reads per starting template. The Illumina HiSeq System generated 87 bp sequencing reads. The source study handled its data this way. PCR and sequencing errors were removed by merging closely related sequences with a nearest neighbor algorithm. TCR overlap was measured as the percentage of unique tumor TCR beta sequences that were also present in the peripheral blood of the same patient. Imported from immuneACCESS, the table was reduced by TCRdb to in-frame sequences with V and J called. These copies leave out some clones; in studies compared against another copy, an unresolved V gene accounts for under half, and the cause of the remainder is not known. V and J calls and clone size are those listed in that table; D and trimming were worked out from the DNA. The table for this sample lists approximately 100,000 clones; roughly 76% of them were counted only once. The ten largest clones represent 9.5% to 15% of the sample.

This TCR was recovered from a human donor with glioblastoma. Specimen: blood, collected before dendritic cell vaccination. This sequence uses TRBV4-2 and TRBJ2-7; the D gene is perhaps TRBD1, on 5 matching bases. The bases are TGTGCCAGCAGCCAAGATTCAGGGATTACCTACGAGCAGTACTTC. Its protein product is CASSQDSGITYEQYF.